A single sample gave rise to the 5 T cell receptor beta chains below, sequenced in a study of neurological immune-mediated disorders. MiXCR was run by TCRdb on the 5' RACE reads, yielding one entry per CDR3 protein. In the table there are 18,000 or so distinct CDR3 sequences, roughly 15% of which are singletons. Sequences were obtained from CD4+ T cells from blood. Receptors were obtained from a woman aged 55 to 70 with HTLV-1-associated myelopathy (HAM/TSP).

The sample holds many counts of this clonotype. The rearrangement uses TRBV10-3 and TRBJ1-5; D is ambiguous. CDR1 is ENHRY and CDR2 is SYGVKD in the germline V gene. The CDR3 extends over 13 amino acids. V gave up 4 bases and J gave up 3 bases, with 7 bases separating them. This CDR3 reads CAISGGNNQPQHF. In DNA, the CDR3 is TGTGCCATCAGTGGCGGGAACAATCAGCCCCAGCATTTT.

Many counts were recorded for this clonotype. The chain employs TRBV20-1 and TRBJ2-1, with 12 bases fitting TRBD2. Unmatched junction bases numbered 3, after V lost 6 bases and J lost 6 bases. Looked up from germline, CDR1 is DFQATT and CDR2 is SNEGSKA (reference sequence). This CDR3 has 13 amino acids. In DNA form, the CDR3 reads TGCAGTGCACCGACTAGCGGGGGCAATGAGCAGTTCTTC. Protein: CSAPTSGGNEQFF.

This clonotype was found a few times. The V and J genes are TRBV19 and TRBJ2-6; D is uncertain. The CDR3 is made up of 15 amino acids. Trimming pared 5 bases from V and 0 bases from J, leaving 8 bases between. Germline CDR1 reads LNHDA; CDR2 reads SQIVND (reference sequence). For the CDR3, the DNA is TGTGCCAGTAGTTGGCAGTCCTCTGGGGCCAACGTCCTGACTTTC. Translated, it gives CASSWQSSGANVLTF. The whole variable domain, remainder taken from reference TRBV19 and TRBJ2-6, is DGGITQSPKYLFRKEGQNVTLSCEQNLNHDAMYWYRQDPGQGLRLIYYSQIVNDFQKGDIAEGYSVSREKKESFPLTVTSAQKNPTAFYLCASSWQSSGANVLTFGAGSRLTVL.

This clonotype was observed at least ten times. V gene TRBV20-1 combines with J gene TRBJ1-1; maybe TRBD1 (6 bases). Trimming took off 0 bases at V and 0 bases at J, with 14 bases between the two ends. The CDR3 contains 16 residues. Per the germline V gene, CDR1 is DFQATT and CDR2 is SNEGSKA (reference sequence). The chain's CDR3 is CSAREYGGAVNTEAFF. DNA of the CDR3: TGCAGTGCTAGAGAGTACGGGGGGGCGGTGAACACTGAAGCTTTCTTT.

The rearrangement uses TRBV18 and TRBJ2-1, with D uncertain. Looked up from germline, CDR1 is KGHSH and CDR2 is LQKENI. V lost 2 bases and J lost 6, with 8 bases in between. The CDR3 runs 13 residues. This chain's CDR3 is CASSPSVSNEQFF. The CDR3 nucleotides read TGTGCCAGCTCACCAAGCGTTTCCAATGAGCAGTTCTTC.